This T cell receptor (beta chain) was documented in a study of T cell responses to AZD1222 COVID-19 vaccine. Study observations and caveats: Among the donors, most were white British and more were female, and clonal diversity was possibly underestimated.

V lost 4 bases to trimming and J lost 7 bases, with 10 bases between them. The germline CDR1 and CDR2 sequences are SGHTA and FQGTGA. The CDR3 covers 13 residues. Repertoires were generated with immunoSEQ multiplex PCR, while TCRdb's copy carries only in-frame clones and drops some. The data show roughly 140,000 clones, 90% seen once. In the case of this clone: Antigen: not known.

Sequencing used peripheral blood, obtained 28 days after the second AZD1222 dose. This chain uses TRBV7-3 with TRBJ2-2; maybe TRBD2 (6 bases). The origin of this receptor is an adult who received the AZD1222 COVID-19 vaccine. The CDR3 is CASSSPGVGELFF. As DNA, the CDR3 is TGTGCCAGCAGCTCCCCGGGGGTCGGGGAGCTGTTTTTT.